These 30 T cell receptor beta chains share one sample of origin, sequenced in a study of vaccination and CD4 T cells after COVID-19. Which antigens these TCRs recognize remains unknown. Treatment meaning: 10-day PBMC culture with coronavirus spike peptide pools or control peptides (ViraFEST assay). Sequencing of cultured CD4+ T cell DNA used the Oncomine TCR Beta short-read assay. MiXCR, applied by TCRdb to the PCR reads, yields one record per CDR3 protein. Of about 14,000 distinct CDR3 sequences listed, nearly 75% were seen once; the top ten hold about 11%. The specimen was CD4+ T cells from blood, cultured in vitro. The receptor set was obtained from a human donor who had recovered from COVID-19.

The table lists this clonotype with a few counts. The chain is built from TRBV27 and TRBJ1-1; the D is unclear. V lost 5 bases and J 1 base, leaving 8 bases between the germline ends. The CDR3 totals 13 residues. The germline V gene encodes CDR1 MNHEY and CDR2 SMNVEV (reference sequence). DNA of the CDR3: TGTGCCAGCAGTCCCCGCCGGAACACTGAAGCTTTCTTT. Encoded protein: CASSPRRNTEAFF.

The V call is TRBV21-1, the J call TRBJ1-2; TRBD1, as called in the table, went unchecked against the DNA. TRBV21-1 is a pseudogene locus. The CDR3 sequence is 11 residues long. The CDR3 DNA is TGTGCCAGCAGCCACGGGGGGGGCTACACCTTC. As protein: CASSHGGGYTF.

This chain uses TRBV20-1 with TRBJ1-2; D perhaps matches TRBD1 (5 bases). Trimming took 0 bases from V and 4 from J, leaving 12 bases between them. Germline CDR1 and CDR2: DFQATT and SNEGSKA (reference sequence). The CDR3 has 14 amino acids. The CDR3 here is CSARDVLGTYGYTF. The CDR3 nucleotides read TGCAGTGCTAGAGATGTCTTAGGGACCTATGGCTACACCTTC.

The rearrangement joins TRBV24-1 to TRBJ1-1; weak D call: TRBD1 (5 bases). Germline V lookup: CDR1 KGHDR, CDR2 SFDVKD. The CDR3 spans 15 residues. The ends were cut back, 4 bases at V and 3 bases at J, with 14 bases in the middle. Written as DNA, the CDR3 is TGTGCCACCAGTGACTCCGGGGCGGGGGACACTGAAGCTTTCTTT. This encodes CATSDSGAGDTEAFF.

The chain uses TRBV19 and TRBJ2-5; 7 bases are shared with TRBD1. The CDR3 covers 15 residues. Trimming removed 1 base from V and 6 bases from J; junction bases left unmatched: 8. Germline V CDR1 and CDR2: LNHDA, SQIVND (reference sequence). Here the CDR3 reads CASSIGGQVRKTQYF. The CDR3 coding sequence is TGTGCCAGTAGTATAGGAGGACAGGTTCGAAAGACCCAGTACTTC.

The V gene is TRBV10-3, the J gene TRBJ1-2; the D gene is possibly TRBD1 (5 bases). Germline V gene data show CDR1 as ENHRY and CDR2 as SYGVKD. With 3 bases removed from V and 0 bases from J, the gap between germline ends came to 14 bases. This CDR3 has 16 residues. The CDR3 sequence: CAISDSGLGANYGYTF. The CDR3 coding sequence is TGTGCCATCAGTGACTCCGGATTGGGGGCTAACTATGGCTACACCTTC.

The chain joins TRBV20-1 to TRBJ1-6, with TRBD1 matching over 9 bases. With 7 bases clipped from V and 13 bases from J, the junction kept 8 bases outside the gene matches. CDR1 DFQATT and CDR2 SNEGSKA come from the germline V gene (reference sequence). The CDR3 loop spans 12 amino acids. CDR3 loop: CSGQQGAKPLHF. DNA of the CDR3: TGCAGTGGTCAACAGGGGGCGAAGCCCCTCCACTTT.

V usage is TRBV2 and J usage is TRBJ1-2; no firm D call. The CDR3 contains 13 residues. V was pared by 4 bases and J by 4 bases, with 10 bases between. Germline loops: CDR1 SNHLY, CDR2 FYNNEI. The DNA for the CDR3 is TGTGCCAGCAGTGTAAGGGCTGGCTATGGCTACACCTTC. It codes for CASSVRAGYGYTF.

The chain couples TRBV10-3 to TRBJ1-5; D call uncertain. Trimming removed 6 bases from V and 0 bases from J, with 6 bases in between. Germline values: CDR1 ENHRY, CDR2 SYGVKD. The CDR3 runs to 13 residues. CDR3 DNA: TGTGCCATCAGAGGGTATAGCAATCAGCCCCAGCATTTT. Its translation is CAIRGYSNQPQHF.

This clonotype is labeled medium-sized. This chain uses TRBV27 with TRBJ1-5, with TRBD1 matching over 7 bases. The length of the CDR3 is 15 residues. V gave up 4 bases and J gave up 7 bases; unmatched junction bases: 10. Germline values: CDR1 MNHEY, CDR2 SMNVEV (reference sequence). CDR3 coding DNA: TGTGCCAGCAGTTCCCTGAGTGGCAGGGGGCAGCCCCAGCATTTT. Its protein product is CASSSLSGRGQPQHF.

CDR3 coding DNA: TGTGCCAGTAGGCCTGGAAACACCGGGGAGCTGTTTTTT. Protein: CASRPGNTGELFF. The chain is built from TRBV19 and TRBJ2-2; D unclear. The germline V gene encodes CDR1 LNHDA and CDR2 SQIVND (reference sequence). The CDR3 is made up of 13 amino acids. Trimming removed 6 bases at V and 2 bases at J, with 7 bases between.

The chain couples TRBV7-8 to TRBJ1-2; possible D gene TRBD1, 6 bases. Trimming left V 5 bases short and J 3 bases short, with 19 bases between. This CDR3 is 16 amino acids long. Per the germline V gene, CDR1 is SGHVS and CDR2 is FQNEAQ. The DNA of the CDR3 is TGTGCCAGCAGCCCCGGGGGGACATATTTCGACTATGGCTACACCTTC. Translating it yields CASSPGGTYFDYGYTF.

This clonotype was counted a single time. The chain's CDR3 is CASSLRFHTEAFF. The DNA of the CDR3 is TGTGCCAGCAGTTTGAGATTCCACACTGAAGCTTTCTTT. The V and J genes are TRBV28 and TRBJ1-1, with no clear D. This CDR3 region has 13 residues. V was trimmed by 3 bases and J by 3 bases, leaving 8 bases between them. In germline, CDR1 is MDHEN, CDR2 SYDVKM.

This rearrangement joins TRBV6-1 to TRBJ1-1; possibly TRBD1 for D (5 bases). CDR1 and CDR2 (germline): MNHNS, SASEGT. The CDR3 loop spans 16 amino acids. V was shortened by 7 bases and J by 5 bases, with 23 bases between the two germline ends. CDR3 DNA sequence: TGTGCCAGCACCGAACGGCCTACAGGTTGGGGTACTGAAGCTTTCTTT. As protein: CASTERPTGWGTEAFF.

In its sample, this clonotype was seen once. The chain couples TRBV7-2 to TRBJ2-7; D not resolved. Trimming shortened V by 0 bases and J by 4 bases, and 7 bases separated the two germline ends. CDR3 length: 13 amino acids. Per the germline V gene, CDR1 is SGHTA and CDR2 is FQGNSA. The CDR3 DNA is TGTGCCAGCAGCTTAGCGGTGGAGTACGAGCAGTACTTC. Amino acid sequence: CASSLAVEYEQYF.

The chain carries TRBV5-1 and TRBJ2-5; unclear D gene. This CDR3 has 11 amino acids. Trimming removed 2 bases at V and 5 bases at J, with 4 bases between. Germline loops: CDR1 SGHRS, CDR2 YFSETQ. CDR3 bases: TGCGCCAGCAGCTTTAGGGAGACCCAGTACTTC. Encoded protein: CASSFRETQYF.

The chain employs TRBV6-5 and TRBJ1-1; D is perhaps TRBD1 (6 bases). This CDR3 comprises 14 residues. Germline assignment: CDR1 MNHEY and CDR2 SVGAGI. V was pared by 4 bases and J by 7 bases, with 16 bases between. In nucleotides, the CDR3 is TGTGCCAGCAGTTGGGAGGGGGGCGCGGGTGAAGCTTTCTTT. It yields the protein CASSWEGGAGEAFF.

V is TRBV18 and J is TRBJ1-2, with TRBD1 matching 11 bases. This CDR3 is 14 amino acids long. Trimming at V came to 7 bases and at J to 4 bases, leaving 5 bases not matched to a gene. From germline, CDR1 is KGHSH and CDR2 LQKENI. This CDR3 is CASLPGQGVYGYTF. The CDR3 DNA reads TGTGCCAGCTTACCGGGACAGGGGGTCTATGGCTACACCTTC.

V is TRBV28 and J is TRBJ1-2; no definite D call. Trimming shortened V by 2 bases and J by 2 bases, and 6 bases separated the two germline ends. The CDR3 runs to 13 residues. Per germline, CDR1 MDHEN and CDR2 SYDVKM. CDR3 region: CASSLIGNYGYTF. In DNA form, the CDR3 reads TGTGCCAGCAGTTTAATAGGGAACTATGGCTACACCTTC.

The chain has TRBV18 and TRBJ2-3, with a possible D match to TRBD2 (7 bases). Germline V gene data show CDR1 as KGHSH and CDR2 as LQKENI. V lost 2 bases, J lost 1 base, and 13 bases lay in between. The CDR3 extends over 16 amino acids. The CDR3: CASSPILGGRTDTQYF. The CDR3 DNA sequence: TGTGCCAGCTCACCAATCTTGGGGGGGCGCACAGATACGCAGTATTTT.

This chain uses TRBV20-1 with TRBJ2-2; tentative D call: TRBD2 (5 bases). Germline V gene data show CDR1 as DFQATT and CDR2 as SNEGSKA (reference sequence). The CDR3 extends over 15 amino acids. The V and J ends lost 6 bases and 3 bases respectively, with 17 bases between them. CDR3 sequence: CSALTGGRDTGELFF. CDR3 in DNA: TGCAGTGCCCTGACGGGCGGGCGAGACACCGGGGAGCTGTTTTTT.

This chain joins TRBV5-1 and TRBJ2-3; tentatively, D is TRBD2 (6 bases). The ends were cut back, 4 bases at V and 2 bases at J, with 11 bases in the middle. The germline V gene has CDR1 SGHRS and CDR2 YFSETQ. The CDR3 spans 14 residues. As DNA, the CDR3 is TGCGCCAGCAGCGGTGGACTATACACAGATACGCAGTATTTT. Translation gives CASSGGLYTDTQYF.

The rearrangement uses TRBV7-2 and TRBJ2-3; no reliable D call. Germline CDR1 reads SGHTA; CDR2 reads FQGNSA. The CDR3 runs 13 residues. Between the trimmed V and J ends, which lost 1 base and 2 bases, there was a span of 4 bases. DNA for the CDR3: TGTGCCAGCAGCTTAGGGTTCACAGATACGCAGTATTTT. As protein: CASSLGFTDTQYF.

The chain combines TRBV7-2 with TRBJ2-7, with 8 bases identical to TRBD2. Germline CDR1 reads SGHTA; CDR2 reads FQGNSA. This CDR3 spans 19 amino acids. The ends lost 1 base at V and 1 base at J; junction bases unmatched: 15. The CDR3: CASSLEVGVAGWRSYEQYF. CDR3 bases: TGTGCCAGCAGCTTAGAGGTTGGGGTAGCGGGATGGCGGTCCTACGAGCAGTACTTC. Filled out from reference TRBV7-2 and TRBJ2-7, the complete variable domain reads GAGVSQSPSNKVTEKGKDVELRCDPISGHTALYWYRQSLGQGLEFLIYFQGNSAPDKSGLPSDRFSAERTGGSVSTLTIQRTQQEDSAVYLCASSLEVGVAGWRSYEQYFGPGTRLTVT.

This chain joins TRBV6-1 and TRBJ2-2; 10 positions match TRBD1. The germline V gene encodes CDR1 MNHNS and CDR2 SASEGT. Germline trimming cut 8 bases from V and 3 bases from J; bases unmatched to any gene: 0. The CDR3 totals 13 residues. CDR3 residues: CASGTGDTGELFF. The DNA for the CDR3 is TGTGCCAGCGGGACAGGGGACACCGGGGAGCTGTTTTTT.

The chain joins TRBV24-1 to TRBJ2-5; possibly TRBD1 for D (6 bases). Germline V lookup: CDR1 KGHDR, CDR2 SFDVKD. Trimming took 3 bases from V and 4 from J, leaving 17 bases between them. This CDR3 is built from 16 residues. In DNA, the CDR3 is TGTGCCACCAGTGATGCCCGTCAACAGGGTGGAGAGACCCAGTACTTC. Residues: CATSDARQQGGETQYF.

The CDR3 loop is CASSARSNTIYF. The CDR3 DNA follows: TGTGCCAGTAGTGCCCGGTCGAACACCATATATTTT. This rearrangement joins TRBV19 to TRBJ1-3, with unresolved D. Germline V gene sequence: CDR1 LNHDA, CDR2 SQIVND (reference sequence). V shed 5 bases and J shed 7 bases, with 9 bases lying between them. This CDR3 contains 12 residues.

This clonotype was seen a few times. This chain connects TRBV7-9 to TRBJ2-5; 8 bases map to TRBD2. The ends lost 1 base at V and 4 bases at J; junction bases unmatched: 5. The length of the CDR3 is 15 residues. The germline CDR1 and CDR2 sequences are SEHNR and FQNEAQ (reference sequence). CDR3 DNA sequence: TGTGCCAGCAGCTTAGAGGTTGCGGGAGGAGAGACCCAGTACTTC. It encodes CASSLEVAGGETQYF.

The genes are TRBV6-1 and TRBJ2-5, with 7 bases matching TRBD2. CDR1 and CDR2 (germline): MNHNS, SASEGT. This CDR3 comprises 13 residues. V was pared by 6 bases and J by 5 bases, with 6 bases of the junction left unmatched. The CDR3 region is CASRKAGKETQYF. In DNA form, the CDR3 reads TGTGCCAGCAGGAAAGCGGGAAAGGAGACCCAGTACTTC.

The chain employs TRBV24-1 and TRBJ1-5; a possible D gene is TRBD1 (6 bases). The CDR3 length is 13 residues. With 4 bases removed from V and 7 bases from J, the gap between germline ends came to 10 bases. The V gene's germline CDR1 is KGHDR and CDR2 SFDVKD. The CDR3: CATSEQGGQPQHF. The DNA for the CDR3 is TGTGCCACCAGTGAACAGGGAGGGCAGCCCCAGCATTTT.